The entry below gives a single T cell receptor (beta chain) sequence along with its context. The target antigen is unknown. The sample belongs to a study of T cells in Graves' hyperthyroidism and ophthalmopathy. Study results and caveats: Blood held most thyroid clonotypes expanded above 0.001 frequency.

Between the trimmed V and J ends, which lost 6 bases and 4 bases, there was a span of 13 bases. CDR3 size: 14 residues. CDR1 is MNHNS and CDR2 is SASEGT in the germline V gene. The source material, RNA transcripts, was used to amplify TCR beta CDR3 regions. Researchers ran a first-round RT-PCR on the TCR CDR3 using the HTBI primer set. Using its own MiXCR run on the multiplex PCR reads, TCRdb lists one record per CDR3 protein. The sample gives 360,000 or so distinct CDR3 sequences, roughly 18% of which show up once; roughly 16% is in the top ten. Sample: blood. The genes are TRBV6-1 and TRBJ1-5, with D perhaps matching TRBD1 (6 bases). The receptor was derived from a woman aged 40-49 years with Graves' ophthalmopathy. Here the CDR3 reads CASRTTGGNQPQHF. DNA for the CDR3: TGTGCCAGCAGGACGACAGGCGGAAATCAGCCCCAGCATTTT.